The subject of this entry is one T cell receptor beta chain. This record comes from a study of T cells in Graves' hyperthyroidism and ophthalmopathy. For the study at large: The authors collected peripheral blood at initial diagnosis, before any treatment.

Researchers amplified the TCR beta CDR3 regions from RNA transcripts. Primed by the HTBI set, a first-round RT-PCR was run on the TCR CDR3. TCRdb processed the multiplex PCR reads anew with MiXCR; each CDR3 protein has one entry. The data contain about 400,000 distinct CDR3 sequences, about 15% of them singletons. CDR1 SGDLS and CDR2 YYNGEE come from the germline V gene. This CDR3 contains 16 residues. V was cut by 0 bases and J by 0 bases, with 10 bases left in between. Sequenced: blood. This clonotype was sampled from a woman in her 30s with Graves' hyperthyroidism. The chain uses TRBV9 and TRBJ2-1; D gene unclear. The CDR3 region is CASSVETARSYNEQFF. Here the CDR3 DNA reads TGTGCCAGCAGCGTAGAAACAGCGCGCTCCTACAATGAGCAGTTCTTC.